This TCR beta chain stems from a study of Graves' ophthalmopathy and Graves' hyperthyroidism. Study in general: Before any treatment was given, at initial diagnosis, peripheral blood was collected.

Points from the study as a whole: Most thyroid clonotypes with frequency above 0.001 were detected in blood too.

TCR beta CDR3 regions were amplified from RNA transcripts. An initial RT-PCR round employing HTBI primers preceded a second-round multiplex PCR. TCRdb independently ran MiXCR on the multiplex PCR reads; one entry per CDR3 protein. The table records fewer than 600,000 distinct CDR3 sequences, approximately 15% of them present only once. Concerning this clonotype itself: Its specificity is not known.

The receptor comes from a woman aged 25-40 years with Graves' ophthalmopathy. Sequencing used blood.

The chain's CDR3 is CASTGTGGARAGYTF. Written as DNA, the CDR3 is TGTGCCAGCACCGGGACAGGGGGCGCAAGGGCTGGCTACACCTTC. The rearrangement links TRBV28 to TRBJ1-2; 12 bases fit TRBD1. This CDR3 has 15 amino acids. J gave up 7 bases and V 7 bases, and 10 bases lay outside the gene matches. Germline V gene data show CDR1 as MDHEN and CDR2 as SYDVKM.